This T cell receptor (beta chain) came from a study of identical twins. Study-wide results and limits: The study found weaker excess twin sharing in beta out-of-frame sequences. Cross-sectional statistical analysis, not tracking of the same donors, underpinned the conclusions.

Germline V gives CDR1 SGHRS, CDR2 YFSETQ. Trimming stripped 4 bases from V and 3 bases from J, with 10 bases between. The CDR3 has 13 amino acids. TCRdb reprocessed the 5' RACE reads with MiXCR, giving one entry per CDR3 protein. The sample includes about 470,000 distinct CDR3 sequences, 24% of them seen just once. A word on this clonotype: The target antigen is unknown.

Everyone who gave samples was a healthy Caucasian. The same sample was also used in a study of T cells expressing NK-cell markers.

The receptor was derived from a woman aged 18-29 years in good health. The chain has TRBV5-1 and TRBJ1-2; tentatively, D is TRBD1 (5 bases). The sequencing sample was made of CD4+ T cells sorted from blood. The CDR3 bases are TGCGCCAGCAGCCTGACAGCGGACTATGGCTACACCTTC. Protein product: CASSLTADYGYTF.